This record looks at one TCR beta chain sequence and its context. The sample comes from a study of blood T cell repertoires in COVID-19. The overall study: The United States, Italy and Spain were the sources of the acute and convalescent COVID-19 samples.

As processed by the authors: Nucleated cell counts were estimated from reference gene primer amplification. Generated by immunoSEQ multiplex PCR, the TCRdb table keeps only in-frame clones and is missing some. V and J calls and clone size are those listed in that table; D and trimming were worked out from the DNA. This repertoire shows 250,000 to 400,000 clones, 90% found once; its top ten account for around 2.6%. Sequencing was performed on PBMCs or T cells enriched from blood (not recorded which). This receptor was taken from a man between 60 and 70 years old who had recovered from COVID-19.

As DNA, the CDR3 is TGCGCCAGCAGCGGGGGACTAGCGGGACTCGGAGAGACCCAGTACTTC. Protein sequence: CASSGGLAGLGETQYF. The chain carries TRBV5-1 and TRBJ2-5; 13 bases are a match to TRBD2. Trimming took 4 bases from V and 4 from J; bases not matched to a gene: 7. The germline gives CDR1 SGHRS, CDR2 YFSETQ. The CDR3 is made up of 16 amino acids.